This T cell receptor (beta chain) was recorded in a study of T-cell reconstitution after alpha-beta-depleted transplantation in children. The V and J ends lost 6 bases and 3 bases respectively, with 15 bases between them. Germline assignment: CDR1 DFQATT and CDR2 SNEGSKA (reference sequence). The CDR3 totals 14 residues. The TCRbeta library was prepared with unique molecular identifiers. TCRdb re-called the PCR reads through MiXCR, storing one row per CDR3 protein. The sample comprises 300,000 to 400,000 distinct CDR3 sequences, 15% to 20% of which are singletons, and just over 40% rests with the top ten.

This chain links TRBV20-1 with TRBJ2-1, with D possibly matching TRBD2 (5 bases). The source was PBMCs, mostly from graft donor cells, collected 360 days after TCRalphabeta/CD19-depleted stem cell transplant. The origin of this receptor is a male patient between 2 and 15 years old who had a stem cell transplant for acute lymphoblastic leukemia, so the T cells may come from the graft donor. CDR3 sequence reads: CSAPTGRIYNEQFF. The CDR3 DNA follows: TGCAGTGCCCCAACGGGAAGGATCTACAATGAGCAGTTCTTC.